These 15 T cell receptor beta chains were sequenced from one sample in a study of T-cell reconstitution after alpha-beta-depleted transplantation in children. Unique molecular identifiers were incorporated when the TCRbeta library was constructed. TCRdb redid the calling of the PCR reads with MiXCR, one entry per CDR3 protein. Among more than 200,000 distinct CDR3 sequences listed, 9.7% were seen once. The sequencing here drew on PBMCs from the stem cell graft donor, taken from the stem cell graft. These TCRs come from a human donor who donated a stem cell graft to a child with SCID.

This clonotype has at least ten counts. The chain uses TRBV18 and TRBJ2-2; D is ambiguous. Trimming removed 2 bases at V and 0 bases at J, with 4 bases between. Germline V gene lookup returns CDR1 KGHSH and CDR2 LQKENI. The length of the CDR3 is 14 residues. DNA of the CDR3: TGTGCCAGCTCACCAATCACGAACACCGGGGAGCTGTTTTTT. Translating gives CASSPITNTGELFF.

This clonotype was seen many times. The J gene is TRBJ1-5, the V gene TRBV4-2, with 7 nucleotides matching TRBD1. The CDR3 length is 17 residues. Losses at the gene ends were 0 bases for V and 0 bases for J; bases not matched to a gene: 5. Germline V lookup: CDR1 LGHNA, CDR2 YNFKEQ. The CDR3 region has the DNA TGTGCCAGCAGCCAAGATGGAGGGGGCTATAGCAATCAGCCCCAGCATTTT. Translating it yields CASSQDGGGYSNQPQHF.

This clonotype occurred many times. This chain connects TRBV29-1 to TRBJ1-1, with D possibly TRBD1 on 5 matching bases. Germline CDR1 reads SQVTM; CDR2 reads ANQGSEA. The CDR3 runs 16 residues. The germline V and J ends were trimmed by 0 bases and 0 bases, with 14 bases remaining between them. CDR3 DNA sequence: TGCAGCGTTGAAGAGAACTGGGGGAAACTGAACACTGAAGCTTTCTTT. Translation gives CSVEENWGKLNTEAFF.

This clonotype was seen at least ten times. The V gene is TRBV7-9, the J gene TRBJ2-7; 10 bases match TRBD1. This CDR3 comprises 16 residues. CDR1 and CDR2 (germline): SEHNR, FQNEAQ (reference sequence). J was trimmed by 0 bases and V by 5 bases; bases with no gene match: 7. CDR3 sequence reads: CASSPWTGGSSYEQYF. The DNA of the CDR3 is TGTGCCAGCAGCCCCTGGACAGGGGGGAGCTCCTACGAGCAGTACTTC.

This clonotype was detected many times. DNA of the CDR3: TGTGCCAGCAGAGAGGTTGCAGGGAGCGCCGGGGAGCTGTTTTTT. Residues: CASREVAGSAGELFF. The chain carries TRBV27 and TRBJ2-2, with D perhaps assigned TRBD1 or TRBD2 (5 bases each). The germline gives CDR1 MNHEY, CDR2 SMNVEV (reference sequence). Trimming took 6 bases from V and 6 from J, leaving 17 bases between them. This CDR3 spans 15 amino acids.

This clonotype was found many times. The rearrangement uses TRBV7-8 and TRBJ1-1; 7 bases align to TRBD1. Germline CDR1 reads SGHVS; CDR2 reads FQNEAQ. With V trimmed by 0 bases and J by 4 bases, 5 bases remained unmatched. CDR3 length equals 15 residues. The CDR3 is CASSLAARGSTEAFF. The CDR3 DNA follows: TGTGCCAGCAGCTTAGCGGCCAGGGGGAGCACTGAAGCTTTCTTT.

This clonotype was counted at least ten times. V usage is TRBV4-1 and J usage is TRBJ2-2; 8 bases are a match to TRBD1. The CDR3 covers 16 residues. Trimming cost V 3 bases and J 0 bases; bases outside gene matches: 3. Germline CDR1 reads MGHRA; CDR2 reads YSYEKL. The CDR3 sequence is CASSHGQGTNTGELFF. CDR3 sequence (DNA): TGCGCCAGCAGCCACGGACAGGGTACGAACACCGGGGAGCTGTTTTTT.

The table lists this clonotype with many counts. The chain has TRBV5-1 and TRBJ2-1; 9 bases align to TRBD2. In germline, CDR1 is SGHRS, CDR2 YFSETQ. Germline trimming cut 7 bases from V and 4 bases from J; bases unmatched to any gene: 6. There are 14 residues in the CDR3. CDR3 coding DNA: TGCGCCAGCGCGCGGGGGGGAGAGTACAATGAGCAGTTCTTC. It codes for CASARGGEYNEQFF.

This clonotype was counted ten times or more. The chain couples TRBV7-2 to TRBJ2-7; D is ambiguous. The CDR3 has 14 amino acids. V lost 1 base to trimming and J lost 5 bases, with 12 bases between them. The germline CDR1 and CDR2 sequences are SGHTA and FQGNSA. As DNA, the CDR3 is TGTGCCAGCAGCTTAGGAATCTCCTACCACGAGCAGTACTTC. This gives the protein CASSLGISYHEQYF.

This clonotype was picked up many times. The chain couples TRBV4-3 to TRBJ2-3; 11 bases are shared with TRBD2. In germline, CDR1 is LGHNA, CDR2 YSLEER. The ends lost 4 bases at V and 2 bases at J; junction bases unmatched: 2. The CDR3 is made up of 15 amino acids. CDR3 sequence: CASSLAGGPTDTQYF. CDR3 bases: TGCGCCAGCAGCCTAGCGGGGGGGCCCACAGATACGCAGTATTTT.

This clonotype came up many times. V usage is TRBV24-1 and J usage is TRBJ2-1; 10 bases are a match to TRBD1. CDR1 and CDR2 (germline): KGHDR, SFDVKD. The CDR3 length is 15 residues. The V segment lost 4 bases and the J segment 6 bases; nucleotides outside the gene matches: 5. CDR3 DNA: TGTGCCACCAGTGACCCGGGACAGGGGATCAATGAGCAGTTCTTC. Its protein product is CATSDPGQGINEQFF.

The J gene is TRBJ1-2, the V gene TRBV10-1, with D unresolved. Between the trimmed V and J ends, which lost 0 bases and 8 bases, there was a span of 10 bases. Germline V lookup: CDR1 WNHNN, CDR2 SYGVQD (reference sequence). The CDR3 totals 13 residues. This CDR3 reads CASSESRVRGYTF. The CDR3 DNA follows: TGCGCCAGCAGTGAGTCGAGGGTGCGCGGCTACACCTTC.

This clonotype was observed at least ten times. CDR3 coding DNA: TGCAGTGCCCTGAGGACAGGGGGTTATGGCTACACCTTC. Translating it yields CSALRTGGYGYTF. This rearrangement joins TRBV20-1 to TRBJ1-2, with 10 positions matching TRBD1. The CDR3 is made up of 13 amino acids. V lost 6 bases to trimming and J lost 5 bases; unmatched junction nucleotides: 6. From germline, CDR1 is DFQATT and CDR2 SNEGSKA (reference sequence).

The V and J genes are TRBV5-1 and TRBJ1-4; TRBD1 agrees at 10 bases. Per germline, CDR1 SGHRS and CDR2 YFSETQ. There are 16 residues in the CDR3. The V gene end was trimmed by 4 bases and the J gene end by 4 bases; junction bases not matched to a gene: 7. Here the CDR3 reads CASSATGQGFNEKLFF. In DNA, the CDR3 is TGCGCCAGCAGCGCTACGGGACAGGGGTTTAATGAAAAACTGTTTTTT.

Ten or more counts support this clonotype. V gene TRBV7-6 combines with J gene TRBJ2-3, with a weak D call TRBD2 (5 bases). This CDR3 contains 16 residues. Germline CDR1 reads SGHVS; CDR2 reads FNYEAQ. The V end lost 5 bases, the J end lost 2 bases, and 17 bases lay between the germline ends. CDR3 DNA: TGTGCCAGCAGCCTTCGACCCATCGGGGTCACAGATACGCAGTATTTT. Its translation: CASSLRPIGVTDTQYF. Drawing the rest from reference TRBV7-6 and TRBJ2-3, the complete variable domain is GAGVSQSPRYKVTKRGQDVALRCDPISGHVSLYWYRQALGQGPEFLTYFNYEAQQDKSGLPNDRFSAERPEGSISTLTIQRTEQRDSAMYRCASSLRPIGVTDTQYFGPGTRLTVL.